Presented here are 18 T cell receptor beta chains from one specimen sequenced in a study of CD8 T cells in ankylosing spondylitis. Using its own MiXCR run on the 5' RACE reads, TCRdb lists one record per CDR3 protein. The sample lists under 200,000 distinct CDR3 sequences, 9.8% occurring once. Sequenced material: blood, either unsorted or a sorted T cell fraction (not recorded which). All receptors come from a female donor with ankylosing spondylitis or in good health (not recorded which).

The chain links TRBV7-9 to TRBJ2-5; D is unresolved. CDR1 is SEHNR, CDR2 FQNEAQ, per germline (reference sequence). With 5 bases removed from V and 4 bases from J, the gap between germline ends came to 11 bases. The CDR3 runs to 13 residues. CDR3 nucleotides: TGTGCCAGCAGCCCGGTTGGTAGAGAGACCCAGTACTTC. Protein sequence: CASSPVGRETQYF.

The rearrangement links TRBV28 to TRBJ1-4; perhaps TRBD1 as D (6 bases). The CDR3 covers 17 residues. V dropped 8 bases and J dropped 0 bases, with 19 bases sitting between them. Germline-derived CDR1 and CDR2 are MDHEN and SYDVKM. CDR3 sequence reads: CASSEGGTLATNEKLFF. CDR3 DNA sequence: TGTGCCAGCTCCGAAGGGGGGACACTTGCAACTAATGAAAAACTGTTTTTT.

In its sample, this clonotype was seen many times. The chain has TRBV24-1 and TRBJ1-2; 10 nucleotides line up with TRBD1. V lost 3 bases and J lost 2; bases outside the gene matches: 2. This CDR3 region has 15 residues. CDR1 and CDR2 (germline): KGHDR, SFDVKD. The CDR3, as DNA: TGTGCCACCAGTGATGGACAGGGGGGGAACTATGGCTACACCTTC. As protein: CATSDGQGGNYGYTF.

Ten or more counts support this clonotype. The CDR3 sequence is CSVVNRYGTDTQYF. Here the CDR3 DNA reads TGCAGTGTGGTTAACAGATATGGCACAGATACGCAGTATTTT. The gene calls are TRBV20-1 and TRBJ2-3; D not resolved. This CDR3 is 14 amino acids long. The ends were cut back, 7 bases at V and 1 base at J, with 15 bases in the middle. Per the germline V gene, CDR1 is DFQATT and CDR2 is SNEGSKA (reference sequence).

The chain links TRBV24-1 to TRBJ2-5; D gene unclear. V was shortened by 9 bases and J by 4 bases, with 14 bases between the two germline ends. This CDR3 region has 13 residues. The V gene's germline CDR1 is KGHDR and CDR2 SFDVKD. The CDR3 reads CATSKVGSETQYF. Here the CDR3 DNA reads TGTGCCACCTCGAAGGTAGGGTCAGAGACCCAGTACTTC.

This clonotype was detected only a few times. The chain has TRBV11-2 and TRBJ2-1, with D tentatively TRBD2 (7 bases). V was clipped by 2 bases and J by 3 bases, with 17 bases between them. Germline lookup yields CDR1 SGHAT and CDR2 FQNNGV. The CDR3 has 17 amino acids. The CDR3 nucleotides are TGTGCCAGCAGCTTACGATCCACAGCGGGACACTACAATGAGCAGTTCTTC. It specifies CASSLRSTAGHYNEQFF.

CDR3 residues: CSARQGGYEQYF. Here the CDR3 DNA reads TGCAGTGCTAGACAGGGGGGCTACGAGCAGTACTTC. This rearrangement joins TRBV20-1 to TRBJ2-7; D is possibly TRBD1 (7 bases). Germline CDR1 and CDR2: DFQATT and SNEGSKA (reference sequence). The ends were cut back, 2 bases at V and 3 bases at J, with 8 bases in the middle. The CDR3 has 12 residues.

The chain joins TRBV19 to TRBJ2-7; no clear D. This CDR3 is 13 amino acids long. Trimming took 4 bases from V and 5 from J, leaving 12 bases between them. Per the germline V gene, CDR1 is LNHDA and CDR2 is SQIVND (reference sequence). This chain's CDR3 is CASSTRLGDEQYF. The CDR3, as DNA: TGTGCCAGTAGTACGCGGCTAGGTGACGAGCAGTACTTC.

The genes are TRBV20-1 and TRBJ1-2; 7 bases map to TRBD1. The CDR3 is 16 residues long. Trimming removed 3 bases from V and 7 bases from J; junction bases left unmatched: 17. From germline, CDR1 is DFQATT and CDR2 SNEGSKA (reference sequence). The CDR3 DNA sequence: TGCAGTGCTAGTATTCCCCGAAGACAGGGTGGGTCTGGCTACACCTTC. Protein: CSASIPRRQGGSGYTF.

The V and J genes are TRBV2 and TRBJ1-1, with D uncertain. This CDR3 has 13 amino acids. The V end lost 8 bases, the J end lost 0 bases, and 10 bases lay between the germline ends. Germline V lookup: CDR1 SNHLY, CDR2 FYNNEI. CDR3: CASSQLVNTEAFF. In DNA, the CDR3 is TGTGCCAGCTCCCAGTTGGTGAACACTGAAGCTTTCTTT.

J is TRBJ2-7 and V is TRBV27, with D maybe TRBD2 (6 bases). Germline V gene sequence: CDR1 MNHEY, CDR2 SMNVEV (reference sequence). CDR3 size: 13 residues. V lost 6 bases to trimming and J lost 5 bases, with 14 bases between them. The chain's CDR3 is CASRPGLVDEQYF. The CDR3 DNA reads as TGTGCCAGCAGGCCGGGACTCGTCGACGAGCAGTACTTC.

This clonotype was seen repeatedly, ten times or more. This chain joins TRBV12-3 or TRBV12-4 and TRBJ1-2; D may be TRBD1 (5 bases). The CDR3 runs to 10 residues. The V and J ends lost 6 bases and 8 bases respectively, with 7 bases between them. The CDR3 protein is CASSWDGYTF. The CDR3 DNA reads TGTGCCAGCAGCTGGGACGGCTACACCTTC.

This clonotype was counted a few times. This rearrangement joins TRBV24-1 to TRBJ2-2; D is unclear. The CDR3 covers 13 residues. Trimming left V 6 bases short and J 5 bases short, with 9 bases between. Germline values: CDR1 KGHDR, CDR2 SFDVKD. The CDR3 is CATSTQETGELFF. Here the CDR3 DNA reads TGTGCCACCAGTACCCAGGAGACCGGGGAGCTGTTTTTT.

The chain links TRBV6-1 to TRBJ1-4; D gene ambiguous. This CDR3 contains 14 residues. Germline V lookup: CDR1 MNHNS, CDR2 SASEGT. V was pared by 7 bases and J by 2 bases, with 11 bases between. As DNA, the CDR3 is TGTGCCAGCACTGGGATTCGGACTAATGAAAAACTGTTTTTT. It is translated as CASTGIRTNEKLFF.

This sequence joins TRBV6-5 and TRBJ1-4; D call uncertain. The germline CDR1 and CDR2 sequences are MNHEY and SVGAGI. V was trimmed by 2 bases and J by 2 bases, leaving 9 bases between them. The CDR3 contains 15 residues. The CDR3, as DNA: TGTGCCAGCAGTTACGGGCCGGGGACTAATGAAAAACTGTTTTTT. Amino acid sequence: CASSYGPGTNEKLFF.

The V call is TRBV12-3 or TRBV12-4, the J call TRBJ2-5, with TRBD2 as a possible D gene (6 bases). Trimming pared 7 bases from V and 7 bases from J, leaving 13 bases between. The CDR3 extends over 12 amino acids. CDR3: CASNSGLGTQYF. The CDR3 DNA sequence: TGTGCCAGCAACTCGGGACTCGGGACCCAGTACTTC.

This clonotype appeared a few times. The rearrangement links TRBV9 to TRBJ2-7; weak D call: TRBD2 (6 bases). From germline, CDR1 is SGDLS and CDR2 YYNGEE. V shed 2 bases and J shed 2 bases, with 11 bases lying between them. This CDR3 region has 14 residues. The CDR3 DNA sequence: TGTGCCAGCAGCGTTGCCGGGAGCCCCTACGAGCAGTACTTC. Protein: CASSVAGSPYEQYF.

The gene calls are TRBV6-5 and TRBJ2-2, with D possibly matching TRBD2 (5 bases). Trimming removed 0 bases from V and 5 bases from J, with 7 bases in between. This CDR3 has 14 residues. CDR1 MNHEY and CDR2 SVGAGI come from the germline V gene. CDR3 sequence reads: CASSYSTGTGELFF. The CDR3 DNA reads TGTGCCAGCAGTTACTCGACGGGGACCGGGGAGCTGTTTTTT.